These 8 T cell receptor beta chains came from one sample sequenced in a study of vaccination effects on CD4 cells after COVID-19. The antigens for these receptors are not known. The method was immunoSEQ multiplex PCR; TCRdb's version includes in-frame clones alone and lacks a portion of them. The table shows 26,000 or so clones, with 80% to 90% occurring only once. Antigen-specific CD4+ T cells were expanded with viral peptide pools in the ViraFEST assay before sequencing. It was after 10 days of culture that CD4+ T cells were isolated. Subjects were given two BNT162b2 or mRNA-1273 vaccine doses. Sequenced here: CD4+ T cells from PBMCs cultured with HCoV-NL63 spike peptides, sampled after COVID-19 vaccination. The origin of the receptors is a human donor who received a COVID-19 vaccine. Some clones in this sample may be carry-over from other donors' samples.

The rearrangement uses TRBV19 and TRBJ1-2; 9 bases align to TRBD1. The CDR3 has 13 residues. Germline lookup yields CDR1 LNHDA and CDR2 SQIVND (reference sequence). Trimming at V came to 9 bases and at J to 4 bases, leaving 6 bases not matched to a gene. For the CDR3, the DNA is TGTGCCAGCCGACAGGGGGGAGGCTATGGCTACACCTTC. Translated, it gives CASRQGGGYGYTF.

The chain is built from TRBV14 and TRBJ1-1; possible D gene TRBD1, 5 bases. Germline CDR1 is SGHDN and CDR2 is FVKESK. The CDR3 length is 13 residues. The V and J ends lost 1 base and 10 bases respectively, with 13 bases between them. The CDR3 spells CASSQVRQGGAFF. The CDR3 DNA follows: TGTGCCAGCAGCCAAGTTCGGCAGGGAGGAGCTTTCTTT.

The chain carries TRBV11-1 and TRBJ2-1; D uncertain. The CDR3 has 14 residues. The germline gives CDR1 SGHAT, CDR2 FQDESV (reference sequence). Trimming removed 2 bases at V and 6 bases at J, with 11 bases between. Here the CDR3 DNA reads TGTGCCAGCAGCTTAACCCCTAGATCCAATGAGCAGTTCTTC. It encodes CASSLTPRSNEQFF.

This clone was detected a few times. The V gene is TRBV10-3, the J gene TRBJ1-3; no firm D call. CDR1 and CDR2 from the germline V gene are ENHRY and SYGVKD. The CDR3 loop spans 14 amino acids. Trimming shortened V by 3 bases and J by 2 bases, and 8 bases separated the two germline ends. The CDR3 DNA sequence: TGTGCCATCAGTGAAGCGCGGCCTGGAAACACCATATATTTT. It yields the protein CAISEARPGNTIYF.

The rearrangement joins TRBV5-1 to TRBJ1-2; maybe TRBD1 (5 bases). The CDR3 runs to 15 residues. Germline CDR1 is SGHRS and CDR2 is YFSETQ. Trimming removed 4 bases from V and 0 bases from J, with 13 bases in between. The CDR3 loop reads CASSGGQVANYGYTF. CDR3 coding DNA: TGCGCCAGCAGCGGCGGACAAGTTGCTAACTATGGCTACACCTTC.

This chain uses TRBV9 with TRBJ1-4; tentative D call: TRBD1 (5 bases). The V end was cut by 0 bases, the J end by 8 bases, with 14 bases between. CDR1 SGDLS and CDR2 YYNGEE come from the germline V gene. The CDR3 loop spans 15 amino acids. This CDR3 reads CASSVAPRDWEKLFF. DNA of the CDR3: TGTGCCAGCAGCGTAGCACCCAGGGATTGGGAAAAACTGTTTTTT.

On this clone: The junction shows a germline mismatch at one end, possibly a read error. This CDR3 is CASRLGAGGSYNSPLHF. The CDR3 DNA follows: TGCGCCAGCAGATTGGGCGCAGGGGGCTCCTATAATTCACCCCTCCACTTT. The rearrangement joins TRBV5-1 to TRBJ1-6; 7 bases line up with TRBD1. The germline V gene encodes CDR1 SGHRS and CDR2 YFSETQ. This CDR3 has 17 amino acids. Filled out from reference TRBV5-1 and TRBJ1-6, the complete variable domain reads KAGVTQTPRYLIKTRGQQVTLSCSPISGHRSVSWYQQTPGQGLQFLFEYFSETQRNKGNFPGRFSGRQFSNSRSEMNVSTLELGDSALYLCASRLGAGGSYNSPLHFGNGTRLTVT.

The genes are TRBV4-1 and TRBJ1-4, with TRBD1 as a possible D gene (6 bases). CDR1 MGHRA and CDR2 YSYEKL come from the germline V gene. The germline V and J ends were trimmed by 4 bases and 5 bases, with 17 bases remaining between them. This CDR3 is 16 amino acids long. CDR3 region: CASSPPIQGLNEKLFF. The CDR3, as DNA: TGCGCCAGCAGCCCTCCTATACAGGGCCTAAATGAAAAACTGTTTTTT.